One sample yielded the 24 T cell receptor beta chains listed below, sequenced in a study of T cells after yellow fever vaccination. A single record per CDR3 protein comes from TCRdb applying MiXCR to the 5' RACE reads. The sample holds around 30,000 distinct CDR3 sequences, around 5% seen once. Sequencing used CD8+ T cells sorted from PBMCs, obtained 10 days after the yellow fever booster vaccination. The source of these receptors is a man aged 30-40 years who received the YFV17D yellow fever vaccine.

At least ten counts were recorded for this clonotype. V usage is TRBV4-3 and J usage is TRBJ2-5; the match to TRBD2 covers 8 bases. The length of the CDR3 is 20 residues. The germline gives CDR1 LGHNA, CDR2 YSLEER. Trimming at V came to 2 bases and at J to 1 base, leaving 18 bases not matched to a gene. The CDR3 bases are TGCGCCAGCAGCCAATCCAGCGGGAGTTTTTATCGAGGGGGCCAAGAGACCCAGTACTTC. Protein sequence: CASSQSSGSFYRGGQETQYF.

This clonotype showed up many times. The rearrangement joins TRBV9 to TRBJ2-1; 9 nucleotides match TRBD2. CDR1 SGDLS and CDR2 YYNGEE come from the germline V gene. The CDR3 length is 16 residues. V shed 0 bases and J 3 bases; nucleotides not matched to a gene: 4. Written as DNA, the CDR3 is TGTGCCAGCAGCGTAGATAGCGGGAGAGGCTACAATGAGCAGTTCTTC. It encodes CASSVDSGRGYNEQFF.

At least ten counts were recorded for this clonotype. This rearrangement joins TRBV7-6 to TRBJ2-3; 14 positions match TRBD2. This CDR3 contains 17 residues. Looked up from germline, CDR1 is SGHVS and CDR2 is FNYEAQ. V was pared by 1 base and J by 6 bases, with 6 bases of the junction left unmatched. The CDR3 DNA reads TGTGCCAGCAGCTTAGAAGGGACTAGCGGGAGTTTGGATACGCAGTATTTT. Protein: CASSLEGTSGSLDTQYF. Full variable domain (rest looked up from reference TRBV7-6 and TRBJ2-3): GAGVSQSPRYKVTKRGQDVALRCDPISGHVSLYWYRQALGQGPEFLTYFNYEAQQDKSGLPNDRFSAERPEGSISTLTIQRTEQRDSAMYRCASSLEGTSGSLDTQYFGPGTRLTVL.

This clonotype was observed at least ten times. V and J are TRBV4-2 and TRBJ2-5; D not resolved. The V end was cut by 0 bases, the J end by 4 bases, with 9 bases between. Per germline, CDR1 LGHNA and CDR2 YNFKEQ. This CDR3 has 14 amino acids. The CDR3: CASSQDKWVETQYF. The DNA of the CDR3 is TGTGCCAGCAGCCAAGATAAATGGGTAGAGACCCAGTACTTC.

This clonotype was recorded at least ten times. V usage is TRBV10-2 and J usage is TRBJ2-4; D remains ambiguous. The germline V gene has CDR1 WSHSY and CDR2 SAAADI. Trimming cost V 3 bases and J 5 bases, with 5 bases left between them. There are 12 residues in the CDR3. The CDR3 is CASSEIQNIQYF. CDR3 in DNA: TGCGCCAGCAGTGAAATCCAAAACATTCAGTACTTC.

The CDR3 sequence is CALAADTQYF. Here the CDR3 DNA reads TGTGCCCTCGCGGCAGATACGCAGTATTTT. The chain joins TRBV7-9 to TRBJ2-3; unclear D gene. The CDR3 covers 10 residues. The V gene lost 11 bases and the J gene lost 4 bases, with 7 bases spanning the gap. The V gene's germline CDR1 is SEHNR and CDR2 FQNEAQ (reference sequence).

Many counts were recorded for this clonotype. The chain joins TRBV6-4 to TRBJ2-1; 9 nucleotides line up with TRBD2. Germline V lookup: CDR1 MRHNA, CDR2 SNTAGT. J was trimmed by 9 bases and V by 9 bases; bases with no gene match: 12. CDR3 length equals 14 residues. The CDR3: CARWGREGRSEQFF. CDR3 DNA: TGTGCCAGATGGGGGCGGGAGGGCCGGAGTGAGCAGTTCTTC.

This clonotype showed up many times. This CDR3 reads CASSFGWPQETQYF. For the CDR3, the DNA is TGTGCCAGCAGCTTTGGTTGGCCTCAAGAGACCCAGTACTTC. This chain joins TRBV7-2 and TRBJ2-5; no clear D gene. V lost 3 bases to trimming and J lost 2 bases, with 10 bases between them. From germline, CDR1 is SGHTA and CDR2 FQGNSA. The CDR3 spans 14 residues.

There are a few counts of this clonotype. The chain couples TRBV4-2 to TRBJ1-1; D possibly corresponds to TRBD1 (5 bases). The V end was cut by 1 base, the J end by 4 bases, with 13 bases between. CDR3 length: 15 amino acids. Per the germline V gene, CDR1 is LGHNA and CDR2 is YNFKEQ. CDR3 protein: CASSQVGGNSTEAFF. The DNA for the CDR3 is TGTGCCAGCAGCCAAGTTGGGGGAAATAGCACTGAAGCTTTCTTT.

This clonotype was found many times. V and J are TRBV7-9 and TRBJ2-3, with a possible D match to TRBD2 (6 bases). The germline gives CDR1 SEHNR, CDR2 FQNEAQ (reference sequence). V lost 5 bases and J lost 5, with 17 bases in between. There are 15 residues in the CDR3. CDR3 residues: CASSRDSPIGDTQYF. CDR3 coding DNA: TGTGCCAGCAGCCGGGACTCACCAATTGGAGATACGCAGTATTTT.

This clonotype showed up many times. The CDR3 bases are TGTGCCAGCAGTCTCCTAGCGGGAACCTACAATGAGCAGTTCTTC. It specifies CASSLLAGTYNEQFF. This sequence joins TRBV6-2 or TRBV6-3 and TRBJ2-1; 9 nucleotides line up with TRBD2. CDR1 and CDR2 (germline): MNHEY, SVGEGT. The ends lost 5 bases at V and 2 bases at J; junction bases unmatched: 4. The CDR3 covers 15 residues.

This clonotype was detected ten times or more. The V gene is TRBV20-1, the J gene TRBJ2-2; D is perhaps TRBD1 or TRBD2 (5 bases each). V gave up 0 bases and J gave up 5 bases, with 7 bases separating them. In germline, CDR1 is DFQATT, CDR2 SNEGSKA (reference sequence). The CDR3 runs 13 residues. CDR3 amino acids: CSARDGGTGELFF. The CDR3 DNA sequence: TGCAGTGCTAGAGATGGGGGAACCGGGGAGCTGTTTTTT.

In this sample, this clonotype turned up many times. The chain couples TRBV27 to TRBJ2-1; maybe TRBD2 (5 bases). V lost 4 bases to trimming and J lost 3 bases, with 7 bases between them. The CDR3 totals 13 residues. Per germline, CDR1 MNHEY and CDR2 SMNVEV (reference sequence). The CDR3 nucleotides read TGTGCCAGCAGTTGGAGCGGCTACAATGAGCAGTTCTTC. It translates to CASSWSGYNEQFF.

This clonotype has ten or more counts. The rearrangement uses TRBV12-3 or TRBV12-4 and TRBJ1-1, with D possibly matching TRBD1 (5 bases). Trimming cost V 3 bases and J 2 bases, with 16 bases left between them. The length of the CDR3 is 16 residues. CDR3: CASSFLTRVVNTEAFF. The CDR3 DNA follows: TGTGCCAGCAGTTTCCTCACCAGGGTCGTAAACACTGAAGCTTTCTTT.

The sample holds many counts of this clonotype. The chain joins TRBV10-3 to TRBJ2-5; 7 nucleotides match TRBD1. V shed 1 base and J 5 bases; nucleotides not matched to a gene: 4. CDR3 length: 14 residues. The V gene's germline CDR1 is ENHRY and CDR2 SYGVKD. The CDR3 loop is CAISELGGAETQYF. CDR3 coding DNA: TGTGCCATCAGTGAGTTAGGGGGCGCGGAGACCCAGTACTTC.

The V and J genes are TRBV5-3 and TRBJ2-1; 9 nucleotides line up with TRBD1. TRBV5-3 is placed among ORFs of uncertain function. The CDR3 runs 14 residues. The V and J ends lost 8 bases and 7 bases, in that order; junction bases with no gene match: 10. The CDR3 nucleotides are TGTGCCAGGGGCCGTGGGACAGGGTGGAATGAGCAGTTCTTC. Protein product: CARGRGTGWNEQFF.

This clonotype was counted at least ten times. The chain uses TRBV6-4 and TRBJ2-7; 9 nucleotides align to TRBD2. Germline V lookup: CDR1 MRHNA, CDR2 SNTAGT. The trim removed 0 bases at V and 3 bases at J, leaving 6 bases unmatched. The CDR3 totals 16 residues. The CDR3 sequence: CASSDSPQRGDYEQYF. For the CDR3, the DNA is TGTGCCAGCAGTGACTCGCCCCAGCGGGGGGACTACGAGCAGTACTTC.

Points on this clonotype: This sequence may be a read error, since a much larger clone differs from it by one base. The chain has TRBV12-3 or TRBV12-4 and TRBJ2-3, with TRBD2 matching over 8 bases. The CDR3 covers 15 residues. J gave up 5 bases and V 8 bases, and 12 bases lay outside the gene matches. CDR3 coding DNA: TGTGCCAGCCTGGTTAAAGCGGGAGAGCGAGATACGCAGTATTTT. Translated: CASLVKAGERDTQYF.

In its sample, this clonotype was seen many times. The gene calls are TRBV29-1 and TRBJ2-1; the D call may be TRBD1 or TRBD2 (5 bases each). Trimming stripped 1 base from V and 0 bases from J, with 13 bases between. The CDR3 has 16 residues. The germline CDR1 and CDR2 sequences are SQVTM and ANQGSEA. CDR3 amino acids: CSVEGWDASSYNEQFF. The CDR3 DNA reads TGCAGCGTTGAAGGGTGGGACGCAAGCTCCTACAATGAGCAGTTCTTC.

This clonotype was seen many times. This chain connects TRBV7-6 to TRBJ2-7; D might be TRBD2 (6 bases). Trimming stripped 5 bases from V and 6 bases from J, with 14 bases between. The CDR3 length is 13 residues. Germline CDR1 is SGHVS and CDR2 is FNYEAQ. The CDR3 bases are TGTGCCAGCAGCCCACCCGGGACTTTCGAGCAGTACTTC. Its protein is CASSPPGTFEQYF. Variable domain in full (rest from reference TRBV7-6 and TRBJ2-7): GAGVSQSPRYKVTKRGQDVALRCDPISGHVSLYWYRQALGQGPEFLTYFNYEAQQDKSGLPNDRFSAERPEGSISTLTIQRTEQRDSAMYRCASSPPGTFEQYFGPGTRLTVT.

This clonotype showed up many times. V usage is TRBV5-1 and J usage is TRBJ2-7; 7 nucleotides align to TRBD2. The CDR3 runs to 13 residues. V lost 3 bases, J lost 3 bases, and 3 bases stayed unmatched. The germline CDR1 and CDR2 sequences are SGHRS and YFSETQ. The chain's CDR3 is CASSSGTNYEQYF. CDR3 nucleotide sequence: TGCGCCAGCAGCTCCGGGACTAACTACGAGCAGTACTTC.

This clonotype was seen at least ten times. The chain carries TRBV7-9 and TRBJ2-5; no reliable D call. The CDR3 sequence is 15 residues long. V lost 1 base and J 3 bases, leaving 12 bases between the germline ends. The V gene's germline CDR1 is SEHNR and CDR2 FQNEAQ (reference sequence). The CDR3 is CASSLELSVEETQYF. As DNA, the CDR3 is TGTGCCAGCAGCTTAGAGTTATCGGTTGAAGAGACCCAGTACTTC. Supplemented by reference TRBV7-9 and TRBJ2-5, the full variable domain reads DTGVSQNPRHKITKRGQNVTFRCDPISEHNRLYWYRQTLGQGPEFLTYFQNEAQLEKSRLLSDRFSAERPKGSFSTLEIQRTEQGDSAMYLCASSLELSVEETQYFGPGTRLLVL.

This clonotype was observed at least ten times. The chain recombines TRBV28 with TRBJ2-1, with TRBD2 identical over 9 bases. Germline loops: CDR1 MDHEN, CDR2 SYDVKM. The CDR3 runs to 19 residues. J was trimmed by 2 bases and V by 6 bases; bases with no gene match: 17. CDR3 sequence reads: CASRTRLLRLAETYNEQFF. The CDR3 DNA is TGTGCCAGCAGAACACGCCTTCTCAGACTAGCGGAAACCTACAATGAGCAGTTCTTC.

This clonotype was seen ten or more times. The chain has TRBV15 and TRBJ2-7, with a tentative D call TRBD1 (7 bases). Germline loops: CDR1 LNHNV, CDR2 YYDKDF (reference sequence). The CDR3 has 14 amino acids. V was trimmed by 1 base and J by 4 bases, leaving 11 bases between them. The CDR3 DNA reads as TGTGCCACCAGCAGAGTGGCAGGGGGGTACGAGCAGTACTTC. Translated: CATSRVAGGYEQYF.